The 15 T cell receptor beta chains listed next were all sequenced from one sample in a study of T cell changes during pregnancy in multiple sclerosis. Method: immunoSEQ multiplex PCR; TCRdb's copy keeps in-frame clones and lacks some. Found here are about 40,000 clones, about 87% of them singletons; the top ten hold roughly 5.6%. The starting material was peripheral blood, obtained in the first trimester of pregnancy. The receptor source for this set is a female donor in good health, enrolled as a control in a pregnancy study.

The CDR3 region is CASTQTEFPYEQYF. CDR3 coding DNA: TGTGCCAGCACTCAAACCGAGTTTCCCTACGAGCAGTACTTC. The rearrangement links TRBV6-5 to TRBJ2-7; the D is unclear. CDR3 length: 14 residues. Germline-derived CDR1 and CDR2 are MNHEY and SVGAGI. Between the trimmed V and J ends, which lost 7 bases and 2 bases, there was a span of 15 bases.

The chain carries TRBV2 and TRBJ2-3; 14 nucleotides line up with TRBD2. The CDR3 contains 18 residues. Germline V gene lookup returns CDR1 SNHLY and CDR2 FYNNEI. V lost 5 bases, J lost 3 bases, and 10 bases stayed unmatched. The CDR3: CASSPTSGGASGTDTQYF. The CDR3 nucleotides read TGTGCCAGCAGTCCGACTAGCGGGGGGGCGAGTGGGACAGATACGCAGTATTTT.

The chain joins TRBV27 to TRBJ2-7, with 11 bases aligning to TRBD1. The V segment lost 4 bases and the J segment 7 bases; nucleotides outside the gene matches: 9. Germline CDR1 and CDR2: MNHEY and SMNVEV (reference sequence). CDR3 length equals 15 residues. For the CDR3, the DNA is TGTGCCAGCAGTTCTCCTGGACAGGGGGCTCGGGAGCAGTACTTC. This gives the protein CASSSPGQGAREQYF.

This CDR3 is CAWSDGQGGSPLHF. The CDR3 coding sequence is TGTGCCTGGAGCGACGGACAGGGCGGATCACCCCTCCACTTT. The chain has TRBV30 and TRBJ1-6, with 8 bases identical to TRBD1. The CDR3 is made up of 14 amino acids. Germline V gene sequence: CDR1 GTSNPN, CDR2 SVGIG (reference sequence). Trimming removed 3 bases from V and 10 bases from J; junction bases left unmatched: 8.

V is TRBV2 and J is TRBJ1-2; unclear D gene. V lost 2 bases and J 2 bases, leaving 9 bases between the germline ends. Per the germline V gene, CDR1 is SNHLY and CDR2 is FYNNEI. The CDR3 is 14 residues long. In DNA, the CDR3 is TGTGCCAGCAGTGAAATCGGGGTAAACTATGGCTACACCTTC. It specifies CASSEIGVNYGYTF.

This rearrangement joins TRBV19 to TRBJ2-5, with a possible D match to TRBD2 (6 bases). Germline V gene data show CDR1 as LNHDA and CDR2 as SQIVND (reference sequence). The CDR3 has 16 residues. V lost 5 bases, J lost 3 bases, and 19 bases lay in between. The CDR3 loop is CASSSSSAGQKETQYF. The CDR3, as DNA: TGTGCCAGTAGTTCCTCCTCCGCGGGGCAGAAAGAGACCCAGTACTTC.

This chain connects TRBV28 to TRBJ2-7; 11 nucleotides align to TRBD2. The J segment lost 6 bases and the V segment lost 6 bases, leaving 13 bases of the junction unmatched. The germline V gene has CDR1 MDHEN and CDR2 SYDVKM. The CDR3 is made up of 16 amino acids. Here the CDR3 reads CASSPPKLAGVGEQYF. The DNA of the CDR3 is TGTGCCAGCAGCCCTCCCAAACTAGCGGGAGTAGGCGAGCAGTACTTC.

V gene TRBV25-1 combines with J gene TRBJ1-1, with TRBD1 identical over 8 bases. This CDR3 has 13 residues. Looked up from germline, CDR1 is MGHDK and CDR2 is SYGVNS. V dropped 7 bases and J dropped 7; count of bases not matched to a gene: 8. The CDR3 DNA reads as TGTGCCAGCAACCCGACAGGGGCCTTTGAAGCTTTCTTT. Translation: CASNPTGAFEAFF. Full variable domain (missing parts from reference TRBV25-1 and TRBJ1-1): EADIYQTPRYLVIGTGKKITLECSQTMGHDKMYWYQQDPGMELHLIHYSYGVNSTEKGDLSSESTVSRIRTEHFPLTLESARPSHTSQYLCASNPTGAFEAFFGQGTRLTVV.

J is TRBJ1-1 and V is TRBV7-9; 8 bases are a match to TRBD1. J was trimmed by 1 base and V by 4 bases; bases with no gene match: 11. Germline V CDR1 and CDR2: SEHNR, FQNEAQ (reference sequence). The CDR3 runs 17 residues. The CDR3 reads CASSYPPLTGENTEAFF. Written as DNA, the CDR3 is TGTGCCAGCAGCTACCCTCCGCTGACAGGGGAGAACACTGAAGCTTTCTTT. The full variable domain, its missing parts supplied by reference TRBV7-9 and TRBJ1-1, is DTGVSQNPRHKITKRGQNVTFRCDPISEHNRLYWYRQTLGQGPEFLTYFQNEAQLEKSRLLSDRFSAERPKGSFSTLEIQRTEQGDSAMYLCASSYPPLTGENTEAFFGQGTRLTVV.

The V gene is TRBV19, the J gene TRBJ2-7, with D unresolved. CDR1 is LNHDA, CDR2 SQIVND, per germline (reference sequence). Trimming stripped 0 bases from V and 5 bases from J, with 11 bases between. This CDR3 has 14 residues. DNA of the CDR3: TGTGCCAGTAGTATAGAACCAGGTCTCGACGAGCAGTACTTC. It encodes CASSIEPGLDEQYF.

The V gene is TRBV6-5, the J gene TRBJ1-6; D is possibly TRBD1 (5 bases). The germline gives CDR1 MNHEY, CDR2 SVGAGI. Trimming took off 5 bases at V and 9 bases at J, with 5 bases between the two ends. This CDR3 has 11 amino acids. CDR3 nucleotide sequence: TGTGCCAGCAGTCAGGGTTCACCCCTCCACTTT. Protein sequence: CASSQGSPLHF.

V is TRBV2 and J is TRBJ1-2, with 9 bases lining up with TRBD1. The junction had 4 bases not matched to a gene; V was cut back by 6 bases and J by 8 bases. The CDR3 is made up of 12 amino acids. Germline CDR1 and CDR2: SNHLY and FYNNEI. The CDR3 loop is CASSEDRGGYTF. CDR3 coding DNA: TGTGCCAGCAGCGAGGACAGGGGAGGCTACACCTTC.

The V gene is TRBV27, the J gene TRBJ2-2; 11 nucleotides align to TRBD2. The CDR3 sequence is 15 residues long. Germline lookup yields CDR1 MNHEY and CDR2 SMNVEV (reference sequence). The V gene end was trimmed by 5 bases and the J gene end by 8 bases; junction bases not matched to a gene: 7. DNA for the CDR3: TGTGCCAGCAGTCCTAGCGGGAGGTTCGGTGGGGAGCTGTTTTTT. Translation: CASSPSGRFGGELFF.

The chain joins TRBV10-3 to TRBJ2-1, with D possibly TRBD2 on 6 matching bases. V shed 4 bases and J shed 4 bases, with 14 bases lying between them. This CDR3 region has 15 residues. CDR1 and CDR2 (germline): ENHRY, SYGVKD. The CDR3 reads CAISAARDLYNEQFF. The CDR3 DNA is TGTGCCATCAGTGCTGCCAGGGACTTGTACAATGAGCAGTTCTTC.

V usage is TRBV30 and J usage is TRBJ2-1; 13 bases are shared with TRBD2. After removal of 0 bases from V and 6 bases from J, the junction contained 5 bases not matched to a gene. Per germline, CDR1 GTSNPN and CDR2 SVGIG (reference sequence). The CDR3 extends over 16 amino acids. Here the CDR3 DNA reads TGTGCCTGGAGTGTACTAGCGGGAGGGCCGTTCAATGAGCAGTTCTTC. It is translated as CAWSVLAGGPFNEQFF. The full variable domain, with the rest looked up from reference TRBV30 and TRBJ2-1, is SQTIHQWPATLVQPVGSPLSLECTVEGTSNPNLYWYRQAAGRGLQLLFYSVGIGQISSEVPQNLSASRPQDRQFILSSKKLLLSDSGFYLCAWSVLAGGPFNEQFFGPGTRLTVL.